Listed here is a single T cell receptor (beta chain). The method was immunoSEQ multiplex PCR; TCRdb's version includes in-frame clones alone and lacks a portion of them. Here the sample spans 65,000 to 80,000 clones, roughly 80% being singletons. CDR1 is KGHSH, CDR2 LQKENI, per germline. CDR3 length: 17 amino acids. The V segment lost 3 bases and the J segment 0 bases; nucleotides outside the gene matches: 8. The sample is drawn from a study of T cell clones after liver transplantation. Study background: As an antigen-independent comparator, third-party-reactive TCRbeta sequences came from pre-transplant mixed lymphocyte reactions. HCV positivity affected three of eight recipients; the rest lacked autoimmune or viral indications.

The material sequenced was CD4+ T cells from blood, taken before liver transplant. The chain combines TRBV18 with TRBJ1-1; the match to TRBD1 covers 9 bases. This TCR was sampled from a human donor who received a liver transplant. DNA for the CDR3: TGTGCCAGCTCACCCAAGGGACAGGGATACATGAACACTGAAGCTTTCTTT. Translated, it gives CASSPKGQGYMNTEAFF.